This TCR beta chain was recovered during a study of T cell changes during pregnancy in multiple sclerosis. Sequenced by immunoSEQ multiplex PCR; TCRdb stores in-frame clones only, minus some. The top ten clones hold 2.5% to 3.5% of a sample with around 56,000 clones, roughly 92% of them seen once. Trimming took off 5 bases at V and 9 bases at J, with 17 bases between the two ends. This CDR3 has 14 amino acids. CDR1 and CDR2 (germline): MGHDK, SYGVNS. The sequences come from peripheral blood, collected in the third trimester of pregnancy. This TCR was sampled from a female donor in good health, enrolled as a control in a pregnancy study. The chain links TRBV25-1 to TRBJ1-3; D not resolved. The CDR3 region is CASSSPGEEPTIYF. The CDR3 bases are TGTGCCAGCAGTTCTCCGGGAGAAGAGCCCACCATATATTTT.